A selection of T cell receptor beta chains follows, all from one sample in a study of cytomegalovirus exposure and HLA in healthy donors. Sequencing was performed with immunoSEQ multiplex PCR; in TCRdb, only in-frame clones are kept and a portion is missing. The data contain about 110,000 clones, about two thirds of them seen just once; the ten biggest clones take up roughly 0.79%. The sequenced sample consisted of PBMCs. These receptors came from a boy between 5 and 17 years old in good health and CMV-seronegative. The CDR3 runs from the conserved cysteine through the conserved F or W.

TRBV10-3,TRBJ2-5,CAISDTGDGTQYF
TRBV6-6,TRBJ2-2,CATSRGRDIRSGELFF
TRBV25-1,TRBJ2-5,CATSFSGTEETQYF
TRBV25-1,TRBJ1-2,CASSELGQFFF
TRBV28,TRBJ1-2,CASSLGPDRGYGYTF
TRBV5-1,TRBJ2-2,CASSLWQGRAGELFF
TRBV10-3,TRBJ1-1,CAITPGQGKWDTEAFF
TRBV30,TRBJ2-7,CAWRSRESYEQYF
TRBV28,TRBJ1-1,CASSSDRGRRNTEAFF
TRBV15,TRBJ1-5,CATSRVTGSNQPQHF
TRBV7-2,TRBJ1-3,CASSLESSYSGNTIYF
TRBV30,TRBJ1-4,CAWSSPVKLFF
TRBV7-9,TRBJ2-1,CASSKARGQDNEQFF
TRBV7-9,TRBJ2-7,CASSLAHGEQYF
TRBV5-6,TRBJ2-7,CASSLRSINEQYF
TRBV6-1,TRBJ2-7,CASSDPPSIVYEQYF
TRBV9,TRBJ2-5,CASSVRGTGEETQYF
TRBV5-6,TRBJ2-3,CASSLPGQGTDTQYF
TRBV5-1,TRBJ1-1,CASSLRGMNTEAFF
TRBV25-1,TRBJ2-7,CASSVPGASYEQYF
TRBV28,TRBJ1-5,CASKRHSNQPQHF
TRBV11-2,TRBJ2-7,CASSPPWPGEQYF
TRBV28,TRBJ1-1,CASSLARGNTEAFF
TRBV5-5,TRBJ1-5,CASSFSSNQPQHF
TRBV6-6,TRBJ1-5,CASSYDMGRQPQHF
TRBV10-1,TRBJ2-1,CASSEVAGYNEQFF
TRBV28,TRBJ2-5,CASSVPSGRETQYF
TRBV7-9,TRBJ1-5,CASSLYREYSNQPQHF
TRBV6-1,TRBJ2-1,CASSGTSGYNEQFF
TRBV6-1,TRBJ1-2,CASSEITGVGYTF
TRBV28,TRBJ1-3,CASSRQGSNTIYF
TRBV9,TRBJ2-1,CASSAGLAGGHEQFF
TRBV5-6,TRBJ2-7,CASSFIAASLTYEQYF
TRBV4-3,TRBJ1-2,CASSQDGGQGWGYTF
TRBV4-2,TRBJ2-7,CASSQEQARASYEQYF
TRBV28,TRBJ1-2,CASRDRIYGYTF
TRBV28,TRBJ1-5,CASSLGQVFNQPQHF
TRBV25-1,TRBJ1-6,CASRGTVRDNSPLHF
TRBV13,TRBJ2-5,CASSSGGLAGAGTQYF
TRBV28,TRBJ1-3,CASSPHGRWGQAGNTIYF
TRBV6-5,TRBJ2-7,CASSQNSGASYEQYF
TRBV6-1,TRBJ1-1,CASSELGGVEAFF
TRBV27,TRBJ2-3,CASRLTSGRLDTQYF
TRBV7-9,TRBJ2-1,CASTITQGSFDNEQFF
TRBV28,TRBJ1-2,CASSKQQGYGYTF
TRBV7-8,TRBJ2-3,CASSPATSGTGDTQYF
TRBV5-6,TRBJ1-2,CASSRYRGQGYTF
TRBV19,TRBJ2-1,CASSPRGYNEQFF
TRBV5-1,TRBJ2-5,CASSSGQGAQETQYF